The entry below gives a single TCR beta chain sequence along with its context. Its antigen is unidentified. Any patient presenting with uncontrolled infection, other autoimmune disease, pregnancy or lactation was left out. Clinicians diagnosed patients from clinical symptoms, serum thyroxine and TRAb, thyroid ultrasound and orbital computed tomography. The data were obtained in a study of T cells in Graves' hyperthyroidism and ophthalmopathy. Notes on the study in general: Stable hyperthyroidism was told apart from ophthalmopathy by a model built on 13 V-J features. Researchers found most expanded thyroid clonotypes above 0.001 in blood as well.

Template material for amplifying TCR beta CDR3 regions consisted of RNA transcripts. The HTBI primer set served for first-round RT-PCR of the TCR CDR3. MiXCR, run by TCRdb on the multiplex PCR reads, gives a single entry per CDR3 protein. The repertoire has over 500,000 distinct CDR3 sequences, over 35% of them found once; the top ten carry about 45%. This CDR3 contains 13 residues. Germline V gene data show CDR1 as SQVTM and CDR2 as ANQGSEA. Trimming stripped 4 bases from V and 4 bases from J, with 13 bases between. The specimen was peripheral blood or thyroid tissue (not recorded which). The clonotype comes from an adult woman with Graves' disease, either hyperthyroidism or ophthalmopathy (not recorded which). V gene TRBV29-1 combines with J gene TRBJ2-5; D gene ambiguous. The CDR3 reads CSVGGLRGETQYF. The CDR3, as DNA: TGCAGCGTTGGGGGTCTACGCGGAGAGACCCAGTACTTC.